Each of the 3 T cell receptor beta chains below was sequenced from the same sample in a study of cytomegalovirus exposure and HLA in healthy donors. Primers for the PCR totalled 60 Vbeta and 13 Jbeta. Libraries were prepared by immunoSEQ multiplex PCR; TCRdb keeps only in-frame clonotypes and omits some of them. The sample includes about 180,000 clones, over 75% of them seen just once. Sequencing was performed on PBMCs. These receptors were obtained from a woman aged 45-65 years in good health and CMV-seronegative.

The chain is built from TRBV28 and TRBJ1-5; the D gene is possibly TRBD1 (5 bases). This CDR3 contains 16 residues. V dropped 4 bases and J dropped 2 bases, with 15 bases sitting between them. CDR1 is MDHEN, CDR2 SYDVKM, per germline. As DNA, the CDR3 is TGTGCCAGCAGTTCGCAAAGGGGTGGTGGCAATCAGCCCCAGCATTTT. Encoded protein: CASSSQRGGGNQPQHF.

V usage is TRBV29-1 and J usage is TRBJ2-7; 7 nucleotides match TRBD2. The V segment lost 4 bases and the J segment 0 bases; nucleotides outside the gene matches: 9. The CDR3 consists of 15 residues. In germline, CDR1 is SQVTM, CDR2 ANQGSEA. CDR3 sequence reads: CSVVLLALSSYEQYF. The CDR3 coding sequence is TGCAGCGTTGTTTTACTAGCGTTAAGCTCCTACGAGCAGTACTTC.

The chain has TRBV28 and TRBJ1-5; 12 nucleotides line up with TRBD1. Germline CDR1 MDHEN, CDR2 SYDVKM. The junction had 9 bases not matched to a gene; V was cut back by 8 bases and J by 1 base. CDR3 length equals 17 residues. This chain's CDR3 is CASCLLGTGGSNQPQHF. Here the CDR3 DNA reads TGTGCCAGCTGCCTCCTTGGGACAGGGGGCAGCAATCAGCCCCAGCATTTT.